These T cell receptor beta chains were read from a single sample in a study of T cell responses to AZD1222 COVID-19 vaccine. TCRdb keeps only in-frame clones here, not all; method: immunoSEQ multiplex PCR. The table lists 120,000 or so clones, about 90% of them singletons. The source was peripheral blood, collected on day 0 of AZD1222 vaccination. The source of these receptors is an adult in good health. CDR3s include the opening cysteine and the closing phenylalanine or tryptophan.

v_call: TRBV11-2
j_call: TRBJ1-2
cdr3_aa: CASSLSVGDYGYTF

v_call: TRBV2
j_call: TRBJ1-4
cdr3_aa: CASRKGGALWEKLFF

v_call: TRBV2
j_call: TRBJ1-5
cdr3_aa: CASSRDGNSNQPQHF

v_call: TRBV19
j_call: TRBJ1-1
cdr3_aa: CASRRGRLNTEAFF

v_call: TRBV5-6
j_call: TRBJ2-7
cdr3_aa: CASSLVGVGSYEQYF

v_call: TRBV7-9
j_call: TRBJ1-4
cdr3_aa: CASSLVWTDNEKLFF

v_call: TRBV4-1
j_call: TRBJ2-3
cdr3_aa: CASSQKLGAAGGVDTQYF

v_call: TRBV5-1
j_call: TRBJ1-2
cdr3_aa: CASSTGQGQADYGYTF

v_call: TRBV5-5
j_call: TRBJ2-3
cdr3_aa: CASSLGGAGPTDTQYF

v_call: TRBV2
j_call: TRBJ2-7
cdr3_aa: CASRREGQRVGGDYEQYF

v_call: TRBV18
j_call: TRBJ1-5
cdr3_aa: CASRGPQGQPQHF

v_call: TRBV5-1
j_call: TRBJ2-5
cdr3_aa: CASTYLPQETQYF

v_call: TRBV27
j_call: TRBJ1-4
cdr3_aa: CASRFSPPGMQNEKLFF

v_call: TRBV14
j_call: TRBJ1-1
cdr3_aa: CASSQFGQGMNTEAFF

v_call: TRBV28
j_call: TRBJ1-5
cdr3_aa: CASLTPSNQPQHF

v_call: TRBV5-1
j_call: TRBJ2-7
cdr3_aa: CASSFDRAYEQYF

v_call: TRBV19
j_call: TRBJ2-1
cdr3_aa: CASSIRMRQGKGNEQFF

v_call: TRBV27
j_call: TRBJ2-1
cdr3_aa: CASTHRANYDNEQFF

v_call: TRBV29-1
j_call: TRBJ1-1
cdr3_aa: CSVEDGEGANTEAFF

v_call: TRBV5-1
j_call: TRBJ2-2
cdr3_aa: CASTKDRNTGELFF

v_call: TRBV5-1
j_call: TRBJ1-4
cdr3_aa: CASSFGAGNEKLFF

v_call: TRBV29-1
j_call: TRBJ1-5
cdr3_aa: CSVGSGEAGPQHF

v_call: TRBV10-3
j_call: TRBJ2-7
cdr3_aa: CAISAYYPDEQYF

v_call: TRBV19
j_call: TRBJ2-3
cdr3_aa: CASSNLGVTDTQYF

v_call: TRBV27
j_call: TRBJ1-5
cdr3_aa: CASSLRGQPQHF

v_call: TRBV6-6
j_call: TRBJ2-7
cdr3_aa: CASSYSIEGQDEQYF

v_call: TRBV14
j_call: TRBJ2-7
cdr3_aa: CASSPFRQVYEQYF

v_call: TRBV30
j_call: TRBJ1-1
cdr3_aa: CAWNQGRNTEAFF

v_call: TRBV7-9
j_call: TRBJ1-1
cdr3_aa: CASSLQLNTEAFF

v_call: TRBV27
j_call: TRBJ2-2
cdr3_aa: CASSSRTSGGELFF

v_call: TRBV6-6
j_call: TRBJ2-2
cdr3_aa: CASSFPDGELFF

v_call: TRBV5-1
j_call: TRBJ1-2
cdr3_aa: CASSSSSENYGYTF

v_call: TRBV3-1/TRBV3-2
j_call: TRBJ1-5
cdr3_aa: CASSQSGQGDQPQHF

v_call: TRBV5-1
j_call: TRBJ1-2
cdr3_aa: CASSLVLGDTYGYTF

v_call: TRBV30
j_call: TRBJ2-1
cdr3_aa: CAWRPRTSGRMSSYNEQFF

v_call: TRBV10-3
j_call: TRBJ2-7
cdr3_aa: CANETGSYEQYF

v_call: TRBV30
j_call: TRBJ1-6
cdr3_aa: CAWSVKGAGNSPLHF

v_call: TRBV6-5
j_call: TRBJ1-2
cdr3_aa: CASSTSAPSIYGYTF

v_call: TRBV6-5
j_call: TRBJ1-5
cdr3_aa: CASSDRSVNQPQHF

v_call: TRBV13
j_call: TRBJ2-3
cdr3_aa: CASSLGSGGSLDTQYF

v_call: TRBV14
j_call: TRBJ1-2
cdr3_aa: CASTSNGHYGYTF

v_call: TRBV25-1
j_call: TRBJ2-4
cdr3_aa: CASSDPGTSNIQYF

v_call: TRBV5-1
j_call: TRBJ1-4
cdr3_aa: CASRRIGQNTYTQWEKLFF

v_call: TRBV10-3
j_call: TRBJ1-5
cdr3_aa: CAISRGSGQPQHF

v_call: TRBV11-2
j_call: TRBJ2-5
cdr3_aa: CASSLEAGRETQYF

v_call: TRBV5-1
j_call: TRBJ1-3
cdr3_aa: CASSPTSSGNTIYF

v_call: TRBV20-1
j_call: TRBJ2-7
cdr3_aa: CSAGPRYEQYF

v_call: TRBV6-1
j_call: TRBJ1-1
cdr3_aa: CASSEFPTSTEAFF

v_call: TRBV5-5
j_call: TRBJ1-2
cdr3_aa: CASRRVIDRSYGYTF

v_call: TRBV28
j_call: TRBJ2-5
cdr3_aa: CASSSPRERFQETQYF

v_call: TRBV2
j_call: TRBJ1-1
cdr3_aa: CASSLTGEINTEAFF